This is a list of T cell receptor beta chains from one sample in a study of blood T cell repertoires in COVID-19. The assay was immunoSEQ multiplex PCR, and TCRdb's table has in-frame clones only and misses some. The sample comprises some 530,000 clones, less than 90% of which are singletons, and roughly 8.5% rests with the top ten. Material for sequencing was PBMCs or T cells enriched from blood (not recorded which). The receptors here all came from a woman aged 60 to 75 who had recovered from COVID-19. The CDR3 runs from the conserved cysteine through the conserved F or W. The D gene is left open where the match is weak. Not all rows give a size; the values are once, few, many and, for expanded clones, a class.

v_call	clone_size	d_call	j_call	cdr3_aa	cdr3_nt
TRBV7-2	few	TRBD1	TRBJ1-6	CASSRDRDSPLHF	TGTGCCAGCTCCCGGGACAGGGATTCACCCCTCCACTTT
TRBV5-4	-	TRBD1	TRBJ2-5	CASSLETGEETQYF	TGTGCCAGCAGCTTGGAAACAGGGGAAGAGACCCAGTACTTC
TRBV28	-	-	TRBJ1-3	CASSSNSLGSMSSGNTIYF	TGTGCCAGCAGTTCGAACTCCCTCGGTTCGATGAGCTCTGGAAACACCATATATTTT
TRBV2	-	-	TRBJ1-1	CASTLNTEAFF	TGTGCCAGCACCTTGAACACTGAAGCTTTCTTT
TRBV3-1/TRBV3-2	-	-	TRBJ1-1	CASSSFGVGAGTEAFF	TGTGCCAGCAGCTCATTTGGGGTGGGGGCTGGGACTGAAGCTTTCTTT
TRBV3-1/TRBV3-2	-	TRBD2	TRBJ2-3	CASSQDLGGLAGGWRSTDTQYF	TGTGCCAGCAGCCAAGACCTCGGAGGACTAGCGGGGGGCTGGCGATCCACAGATACGCAGTATTTT
TRBV11-3	-	TRBD1	TRBJ2-1	CASSPGGGHNEQFF	TGTGCCAGCAGCCCAGGGGGCGGACACAATGAGCAGTTCTTC
TRBV5-1	-	TRBD1	TRBJ1-1	CASSDNPGQGRTEAFF	TGCGCCAGCAGCGATAACCCGGGACAGGGTCGCACTGAAGCTTTCTTT
TRBV27	-	-	TRBJ2-1	CATTQGGPLYNEQFF	TGTGCCACCACCCAGGGGGGCCCCCTCTACAATGAGCAGTTCTTC
TRBV10-3	-	TRBD1	TRBJ1-1	CAISDPTGGIDEAFF	TGTGCCATCAGTGACCCAACAGGGGGGATAGATGAAGCTTTCTTT
TRBV28	few	-	TRBJ1-2	CASSPHRVSNYGYTF	TGTGCCAGCAGCCCCCACAGGGTCTCTAACTATGGCTACACCTTC
TRBV5-6	-	-	TRBJ2-7	CASSGRQDSYEQYF	TGTGCCAGCAGCGGGAGACAGGACTCCTACGAGCAGTACTTC
TRBV5-1	-	-	TRBJ1-1	CASSLGGVGTEAFF	TGCGCCAGCAGCTTGGGGGGCGTAGGGACTGAAGCTTTCTTT
TRBV5-1	few	-	TRBJ1-4	CASSPSGSTNEKLFF	TGCGCCAGCAGCCCCTCAGGTTCAACTAATGAAAAACTGTTTTTT
TRBV5-1	-	-	TRBJ2-2	CASSLGQNANTGELFF	TGCGCCAGCAGCTTGGGGCAGAACGCGAACACCGGGGAGCTGTTTTTT
TRBV2	-	-	TRBJ1-3	CASNRPLGNTIYF	TGTGCCAGCAACAGGCCTTTAGGAAACACCATATATTTT
TRBV29-1	-	TRBD1	TRBJ1-3	CSAQTGASGNTIYF	TGCAGCGCCCAGACAGGGGCCTCTGGAAACACCATATATTTT
TRBV7-9	-	-	TRBJ1-4	CASSAGFAGSNEKLFF	TGTGCCAGCAGCGCTGGCTTTGCGGGGTCTAATGAAAAACTGTTTTTT
TRBV2	few	-	TRBJ1-5	CASSEITGLQPQHF	TGTGCCAGCAGTGAAATCACAGGGTTACAGCCCCAGCATTTT
TRBV5-1	-	-	TRBJ2-2	CASSPTGLIGELFF	TGCGCCAGCAGCCCAACAGGGCTGATCGGGGAGCTGTTTTTT
TRBV2	-	-	TRBJ1-1	CASSDRKLDTEAFF	TGTGCCAGCAGTGACAGGAAATTGGACACTGAAGCTTTCTTT
TRBV10-3	-	TRBD2	TRBJ2-1	CAISEGRGVSDEQFF	TGTGCCATCAGTGAGGGGCGGGGGGTCAGCGATGAGCAGTTCTTC
TRBV9	few	TRBD2	TRBJ2-2	CASSVAGGYTGELFF	TGTGCCAGCAGCGTAGCGGGGGGGTATACCGGGGAGCTGTTTTTT
TRBV5-1	few	-	TRBJ1-3	CASTPELTGRLRGNTIYF	TGCGCCAGCACCCCCGAGCTGACAGGTCGGTTGCGTGGAAACACCATATATTTT
TRBV29-1	-	-	TRBJ1-2	CSVDRDGYTF	TGCAGCGTTGACCGGGATGGCTACACCTTC
TRBV5-1	-	TRBD1	TRBJ2-6	CASSFVGTGVSGANVLTF	TGCGCCAGCAGCTTTGTCGGGACAGGCGTCTCTGGGGCCAACGTCCTGACTTTC
TRBV7-2	-	-	TRBJ1-3	CASSLSRAVSGNTIYF	TGTGCCAGCAGCTTATCGCGGGCGGTCTCTGGAAACACCATATATTTT
TRBV5-1	-	TRBD2	TRBJ2-2	CASRGLAGDTGELFF	TGCGCCAGCAGGGGGCTGGCGGGGGACACCGGGGAGCTGTTTTTT
TRBV2	-	-	TRBJ2-3	CASSIMGGLHTDTQYF	TGTGCCAGCAGCATAATGGGGGGTCTCCACACAGATACGCAGTATTTT
TRBV28	-	-	TRBJ1-6	CASQLWVADSPLHF	TGTGCCAGCCAATTATGGGTGGCGGATTCACCCCTCCACTTT
TRBV28	-	-	TRBJ1-1	CASSRRGVGTEAFF	TGTGCCAGCAGCAGACGGGGGGTAGGCACTGAAGCTTTCTTT
TRBV5-5	-	TRBD1	TRBJ2-3	CASSASGTGVTDTQYF	TGTGCCAGCAGCGCCTCCGGGACAGGAGTGACAGATACGCAGTATTTT
TRBV27	-	-	TRBJ1-6	CASSLRGSYNSPLHF	TGTGCCAGCAGTTTACGGGGTTCCTATAATTCACCCCTCCACTTT
TRBV20-1	-	-	TRBJ2-7	CSASASGGSNEQYF	TGCAGTGCTAGTGCCTCCGGGGGATCGAACGAGCAGTACTTC
TRBV12-3/TRBV12-4	-	TRBD1	TRBJ1-1	CASSRQGGTEAFF	TGTGCCAGCAGTCGACAGGGGGGGACTGAAGCTTTCTTT
TRBV6-6	-	-	TRBJ2-5	CASSPPPPQGGQYF	TGTGCCAGCAGCCCTCCTCCGCCTCAAGGAGGCCAGTACTTC
TRBV7-8	-	-	TRBJ1-1	CASSSRLGREAFF	TGTGCCAGCAGCTCCAGACTAGGCCGTGAAGCTTTCTTT
TRBV7-9	-	TRBD1	TRBJ1-1	CASSLAGQGGTEAFF	TGTGCCAGCAGCTTAGCGGGACAGGGCGGGACTGAAGCTTTCTTT
TRBV10-2	-	-	TRBJ1-2	CASSGVDGYTF	TGCGCCAGCAGTGGAGTTGATGGCTACACCTTC
TRBV27	-	TRBD1	TRBJ1-6	CASTRQGWDNSPLHF	TGTGCCAGCACGCGACAGGGTTGGGATAATTCACCCCTCCACTTT
TRBV3-1/TRBV3-2	once	TRBD1	TRBJ2-5	CASSIRQGGKTQYF	TGTGCCAGCAGCATTAGACAGGGGGGAAAGACCCAGTACTTC
TRBV2	-	TRBD1	TRBJ2-5	CASSVPGDRVETQYF	TGTGCCAGCAGTGTACCCGGGGACAGGGTAGAGACCCAGTACTTC
TRBV19	-	-	TRBJ1-3	CAARGRTGNTIYF	TGTGCCGCCAGGGGAAGGACTGGAAACACCATATATTTT
TRBV12-3/TRBV12-4	-	-	TRBJ1-4	CASSLQGNGKLFF	TGTGCCAGCAGTTTGCAGGGAAATGGAAAACTGTTTTTT
TRBV6-5	-	-	TRBJ1-2	CASSPTLQGSYGYTF	TGTGCCAGCAGTCCCACCCTACAGGGAAGCTATGGCTACACCTTC
TRBV30	-	-	TRBJ1-4	CAWSSGEKLFF	TGTGCCTGGAGCAGTGGTGAAAAACTGTTTTTT
TRBV5-1	-	TRBD2	TRBJ2-1	CASSLVRSGVSSYNEQFF	TGCGCCAGCAGCTTGGTCCGTAGCGGGGTTAGCTCCTACAATGAGCAGTTCTTC
TRBV2	-	TRBD2	TRBJ2-1	CASSTSGAPYNEQFF	TGTGCCAGCAGTACTAGCGGGGCCCCTTACAATGAGCAGTTCTTC
TRBV4-1	-	TRBD1	TRBJ1-2	CASSQDQGQRGQGHGYTF	TGCGCCAGCAGCCAAGACCAGGGCCAGCGGGGACAGGGACATGGCTACACCTTC
TRBV19	-	-	TRBJ1-1	CASSPVPNTEAFF	TGTGCCAGTAGTCCGGTACCAAACACTGAAGCTTTCTTT